One and the same sample provided the 21 T cell receptor beta chains below, sequenced in a study of blood T cell repertoires in COVID-19. Using immunoSEQ multiplex PCR, the repertoire was profiled, and TCRdb retains in-frame clones only, with some absent. The table has tens of thousands of clones, around 86% seen once; the top ten hold roughly 13%. The sequencing input was peripheral blood. The receptor source for this set is a man aged 55 to 70 with active COVID-19.

The chain combines TRBV5-6 with TRBJ2-1, with a tentative D call TRBD1 (5 bases). Trimming took 4 bases from V and 7 from J, leaving 15 bases between them. This CDR3 comprises 14 residues. Germline values: CDR1 SGHDT, CDR2 YYEEEE. CDR3 sequence reads: CASSPVGQENEQFF. DNA of the CDR3: TGTGCCAGCAGCCCTGTGGGGCAAGAGAATGAGCAGTTCTTC.

The V and J genes are TRBV5-1 and TRBJ2-3; 10 nucleotides match TRBD2. The CDR3 extends over 15 amino acids. The V and J ends lost 4 bases and 7 bases, in that order; junction bases with no gene match: 9. The germline gives CDR1 SGHRS, CDR2 YFSETQ. The CDR3 DNA reads TGCGCCAGCAGCCCTTCTAGCGGGAGTATAAATACGCAGTATTTT. Encoded protein: CASSPSSGSINTQYF.

This clone was seen just once. This rearrangement joins TRBV7-6 to TRBJ2-2; D is perhaps TRBD1 (6 bases). Germline V gives CDR1 SGHVS, CDR2 FNYEAQ. Trimming shortened V by 5 bases and J by 0 bases, and 13 bases separated the two germline ends. This CDR3 contains 16 residues. The CDR3 loop is CASSPGDTTNTGELFF. The DNA for the CDR3 is TGTGCCAGCAGCCCTGGGGACACTACGAACACCGGGGAGCTGTTTTTT.

The genes are TRBV11-2 and TRBJ1-2; 10 positions match TRBD1. With 5 bases clipped from V and 8 bases from J, the junction kept 8 bases outside the gene matches. Germline V gene lookup returns CDR1 SGHAT and CDR2 FQNNGV. The CDR3 is 14 residues long. The CDR3 DNA reads TGTGCCAGCAGCCTGGGACAGGGGTTTGTCGGCTACACCTTC. Translating gives CASSLGQGFVGYTF.

The chain combines TRBV7-8 with TRBJ2-1; TRBD2 might be the D (6 bases). The ends were cut back, 3 bases at V and 8 bases at J, with 11 bases in the middle. CDR1 SGHVS and CDR2 FQNEAQ come from the germline V gene. This CDR3 spans 13 amino acids. The CDR3 sequence is CASSFDRRDEQFF. The CDR3, as DNA: TGTGCCAGCAGCTTCGATAGGAGGGATGAGCAGTTCTTC.

The V gene is TRBV7-2, the J gene TRBJ2-3; 9 bases align to TRBD2. The CDR3 has 17 residues. Germline-derived CDR1 and CDR2 are SGHTA and FQGNSA. J was trimmed by 0 bases and V by 6 bases; bases with no gene match: 10. CDR3 residues: CASRRRPSGASTDTQYF. CDR3 coding DNA: TGTGCCAGCAGAAGAAGGCCTAGCGGGGCTAGCACAGATACGCAGTATTTT.

This clone was detected only a few times. The chain carries TRBV15 and TRBJ1-5; TRBD1 agrees at 10 bases. This CDR3 is 15 amino acids long. The germline V gene has CDR1 LNHNV and CDR2 YYDKDF (reference sequence). V dropped 5 bases and J dropped 6; count of bases not matched to a gene: 7. CDR3 DNA: TGTGCCACCAGCGATCGGACAGGGGGGGCTCAGCCCCAGCATTTT. Translation: CATSDRTGGAQPQHF.

This chain links TRBV7-2 with TRBJ1-3; D gene unclear. The CDR3 contains 15 residues. Per germline, CDR1 SGHTA and CDR2 FQGNSA. The V gene lost 1 base and the J gene lost 0 bases, with 7 bases spanning the gap. This CDR3 reads CASSLVRGSGNTIYF. The CDR3 DNA is TGTGCCAGCAGCTTAGTAAGAGGCTCTGGAAACACCATATATTTT.

The chain joins TRBV18 to TRBJ2-7; no clear D. Germline V CDR1 and CDR2: KGHSH, LQKENI. This CDR3 has 13 residues. V was pared by 5 bases and J by 0 bases, with 8 bases between. The CDR3 region has the DNA TGTGCCAGCTCAGGGCCAGACTCCTACGAGCAGTACTTC. This encodes CASSGPDSYEQYF. Using reference TRBV18 and TRBJ2-7 for the parts outside the CDR3, the full variable domain is NAGVMQNPRHLVRRRGQEARLRCSPMKGHSHVYWYRQLPEEGLKFMVYLQKENIIDESGMPKERFSAEFPKEGPSILRIQQVVRGDSAAYFCASSGPDSYEQYFGPGTRLTVT.

The gene calls are TRBV19 and TRBJ1-4; D is possibly TRBD1 (6 bases). CDR1 is LNHDA and CDR2 is SQIVND in the germline V gene (reference sequence). Trimming stripped 5 bases from V and 3 bases from J, with 16 bases between. The CDR3 length is 16 residues. CDR3 DNA: TGTGCCAGTAGTCCCTCAGCGGGGGCGCCTAATGAAAAACTGTTTTTT. This encodes CASSPSAGAPNEKLFF.

This clone was seen a single time. The rearrangement links TRBV9 to TRBJ1-2; TRBD1 might be the D (5 bases). V was trimmed by 0 bases and J by 8 bases, leaving 14 bases between them. Germline loops: CDR1 SGDLS, CDR2 YYNGEE. This CDR3 contains 14 residues. CDR3 nucleotide sequence: TGTGCCAGCAGCGTAGGAACAGGCCCAAGGGGCTACACCTTC. Its translation: CASSVGTGPRGYTF.

The CDR3 region is CASSYLGTLEAFF. The CDR3 DNA reads as TGTGCCAGCAGTTACTTGGGCACCCTTGAAGCTTTCTTT. The chain joins TRBV6-5 to TRBJ1-1; D gene unclear. The CDR3 runs to 13 residues. Germline V CDR1 and CDR2: MNHEY, SVGAGI. V lost 1 base and J 7 bases, leaving 10 bases between the germline ends.

J is TRBJ2-7 and V is TRBV3-1 (or the pseudogene TRBV3-2), with D possibly being TRBD2 (5 bases). Germline CDR1 LGHDT, CDR2 YNNKEL (reference sequence). This CDR3 has 14 residues. V was pared by 2 bases and J by 3 bases, with 11 bases between. The CDR3 reads CASSQTLDFYEQYF. DNA of the CDR3: TGTGCCAGCAGCCAAACCCTGGACTTCTACGAGCAGTACTTC.

The chain links TRBV11-2 to TRBJ1-5; TRBD1 agrees at 9 bases. The germline V gene encodes CDR1 SGHAT and CDR2 FQNNGV. The J segment lost 5 bases and the V segment lost 0 bases, leaving 2 bases of the junction unmatched. CDR3 length: 15 residues. The CDR3 nucleotides are TGTGCCAGCAGCTTAGAGGGACAGGGTCATCAGCCCCAGCATTTT. This translates into CASSLEGQGHQPQHF.

The rearrangement uses TRBV3-1 (or the pseudogene TRBV3-2) and TRBJ2-2, with 8 bases identical to TRBD2. V lost 0 bases and J lost 4; bases outside the gene matches: 1. CDR3 length: 15 residues. CDR1 LGHDT and CDR2 YNNKEL come from the germline V gene (reference sequence). The CDR3 sequence: CASSQDGGATGELFF. The CDR3 coding sequence is TGTGCCAGCAGCCAAGACGGGGGGGCCACCGGGGAGCTGTTTTTT.

CDR3 bases: TGTGCCAGTAGGCGGGCTAGCGGCTACAATGAGCAGTTCTTC. Protein sequence: CASRRASGYNEQFF. This chain connects TRBV19 to TRBJ2-1; 7 bases are a match to TRBD2. Unmatched junction bases numbered 5, after V lost 6 bases and J lost 3 bases. The germline gives CDR1 LNHDA, CDR2 SQIVND (reference sequence). The CDR3 loop spans 14 amino acids.

The J gene is TRBJ2-7, the V gene TRBV20-1, with D unclear. The CDR3 length is 10 residues. Trimming stripped 6 bases from V and 6 bases from J, with 9 bases between. Per germline, CDR1 DFQATT and CDR2 SNEGSKA (reference sequence). The CDR3 loop reads CSASYSEQYF. The CDR3 DNA follows: TGCAGTGCGAGCTATAGCGAGCAGTACTTC.

This clone was recorded a few times. This rearrangement joins TRBV19 to TRBJ2-2, with 10 nucleotides matching TRBD1. There are 15 residues in the CDR3. The J segment lost 6 bases and the V segment lost 7 bases, leaving 8 bases of the junction unmatched. Germline CDR1 LNHDA, CDR2 SQIVND (reference sequence). The CDR3 nucleotides are TGTGCCAGTACTGCGGGACAGGGGATATCCGGGGAGCTGTTTTTT. Encoded protein: CASTAGQGISGELFF.

The CDR3 coding sequence is TGTGCCAGCAGCTTAAAGGCGCCGGGACAGGGAGAGACCCAGTACTTC. Translating gives CASSLKAPGQGETQYF. The gene calls are TRBV7-2 and TRBJ2-5; 9 bases fit TRBD1. Trimming cost V 2 bases and J 4 bases; bases outside gene matches: 8. The CDR3 runs 16 residues. Per germline, CDR1 SGHTA and CDR2 FQGNSA.

The rearrangement uses TRBV9 and TRBJ2-3; 7 bases are a match to TRBD2. The V gene end was trimmed by 0 bases and the J gene end by 6 bases; junction bases not matched to a gene: 10. CDR3 length equals 16 residues. Germline-derived CDR1 and CDR2 are SGDLS and YYNGEE. As DNA, the CDR3 is TGTGCCAGCAGCGTAGAGCTGGCTAGCGGTTGGGATACGCAGTATTTT. It encodes CASSVELASGWDTQYF.

The chain combines TRBV7-2 with TRBJ2-1; the D gene is possibly TRBD2 (5 bases). V gave up 4 bases and J gave up 2 bases, with 9 bases separating them. CDR1 and CDR2 (germline): SGHTA, FQGNSA. This CDR3 contains 14 residues. The CDR3 here is CASSWGAPYNEQFF. The CDR3 nucleotides read TGTGCCAGCAGCTGGGGAGCCCCCTACAATGAGCAGTTCTTC.